The clone carrying this T cell receptor beta chain appeared a few times. They built TCR cDNA with 5'RACE template switching, a step that put in a universal primer site and UMIs. TCRdb fed the 5' RACE reads into MiXCR, producing one record per CDR3 protein. This table has about 340,000 distinct CDR3 sequences, around an eighth appearing once. Germline V gene data show CDR1 as SGHRS and CDR2 as YFSETQ. The V end lost 6 bases, the J end lost 5 bases, and 14 bases lay between the germline ends. The CDR3 sequence is 13 residues long. The sample belongs to a study of T cells after yellow fever vaccination. V is TRBV5-1 and J is TRBJ1-1, with D possibly matching TRBD1 (6 bases). The sequence was obtained from a man between 18 and 35 years old who received the YFV17D yellow fever vaccine. Sequenced material: CD4+ T cells sorted from PBMCs, taken 15 days after the yellow fever booster vaccination. The CDR3 DNA reads as TGCGCCAGCAACGCAGGGGATGGTACTGAAGCTTTCTTT. It codes for CASNAGDGTEAFF.